This T cell receptor beta chain appears in the sequencing data of a study of blood T cell repertoires in COVID-19. Only one count was recorded for this clone. The CDR3 length is 14 residues. CDR1 is SGHDN and CDR2 is FVKESK in the germline V gene. Trimming took 1 base from V and 3 from J, leaving 9 bases between them. Categorization into cohorts depended on clinical history that participants reported. TCRdb's copy holds only in-frame clones and misses some; the assay was immunoSEQ multiplex PCR. The sample comprises about 220,000 clones, about 91% of which are singletons, and 2% to 3% rests with the top ten.

The source is a woman in her thirties with acute COVID-19. The sequenced sample was PBMCs or T cells enriched from blood (not recorded which). The chain recombines TRBV14 with TRBJ1-1, with no clear D. CDR3 loop: CASSQVGSYTEAFF. CDR3 in DNA: TGTGCCAGCAGCCAAGTGGGCAGCTACACTGAAGCTTTCTTT. The full variable domain, its missing parts supplied by reference TRBV14 and TRBJ1-1, is EAGVTQFPSHSVIEKGQTVTLRCDPISGHDNLYWYRRVMGKEIKFLLHFVKESKQDESGMPNNRFLAERTGGTYSTLKVQPAELEDSGVYFCASSQVGSYTEAFFGQGTRLTVV.